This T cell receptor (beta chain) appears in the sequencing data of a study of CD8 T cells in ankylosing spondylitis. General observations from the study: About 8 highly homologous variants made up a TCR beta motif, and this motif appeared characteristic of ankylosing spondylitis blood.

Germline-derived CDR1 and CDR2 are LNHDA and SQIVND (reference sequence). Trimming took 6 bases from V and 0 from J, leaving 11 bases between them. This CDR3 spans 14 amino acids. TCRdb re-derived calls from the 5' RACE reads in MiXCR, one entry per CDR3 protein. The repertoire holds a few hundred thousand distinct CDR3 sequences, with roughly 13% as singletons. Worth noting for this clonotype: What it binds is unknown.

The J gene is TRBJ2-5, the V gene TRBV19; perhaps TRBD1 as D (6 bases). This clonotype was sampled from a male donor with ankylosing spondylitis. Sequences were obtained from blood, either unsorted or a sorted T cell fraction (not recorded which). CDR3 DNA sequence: TGTGCCAGTAGGTCGACAGGAGACCAAGAGACCCAGTACTTC. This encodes CASRSTGDQETQYF.